This record concerns one TCR beta chain sequence. Its antigen is unidentified. These data are taken from a study of blood T cells in healthy people across ages. Study-wide points: Without sorted subsets, naive and antigen-experienced compartments could not be conclusively compared. Older age coincided with a roughly linear decline in TCR beta diversity per million T cells.

Total RNA extraction produced at least 5 micrograms (per sample) for the study. CDR3 length: 15 residues. V was pared by 8 bases and J by 4 bases, with 11 bases of the junction left unmatched. Germline loops: CDR1 MNHEY, CDR2 SMNVEV (reference sequence). Using a J-beta primer mix together with a sample-barcoded 5' primer, a second PCR was run for roughly 6 to 12 cycles. From each sample, at least 2.5 million paired-end reads containing CDR3 were obtained. One entry per CDR3 protein results from TCRdb running MiXCR on the 5' RACE reads. The repertoire holds over 1,200,000 distinct CDR3 sequences, with 55% to 75% as singletons.

Sequencing used blood. The chain joins TRBV27 to TRBJ2-1; TRBD2 matches at 7 bases. The sequence was obtained from a man between 18 and 29 years old in good health. CDR3 nucleotides: TGTGCCAGCTGGCGGGCCGGGGGGTCTTACAATGAGCAGTTCTTC. As protein: CASWRAGGSYNEQFF.